This TCR beta chain was profiled in a study of T cell responses to AZD1222 COVID-19 vaccine. CDR1 and CDR2 (germline): MNHEY, SMNVEV (reference sequence). J gave up 4 bases and V 9 bases, and 10 bases lay outside the gene matches. The CDR3 is 14 residues long. General study findings and limits: Rises in breadth and depth of Spike-specific TCRs came after two AZD1222 doses.

Note on this clone: Its cognate antigen is unknown.

Sequencing used immunoSEQ multiplex PCR; TCRdb keeps in-frame clones, though not all of them. The sample holds about 150,000 clones, roughly 93% seen once. The rearrangement joins TRBV27 to TRBJ1-2, with 8 nucleotides matching TRBD1. The source of this sequence is an adult who received the AZD1222 COVID-19 vaccine. The specimen comprised peripheral blood, sampled 28 days after the second AZD1222 dose. The CDR3 protein is CASRRTGRTYGYTF. The DNA for the CDR3 is TGTGCCAGTAGACGGACAGGGCGGACCTATGGCTACACCTTC.